Detailed here is one TCR beta chain. What antigen it recognizes has not been identified. Base-call qualities are not available, and no considerably larger clone is one nucleotide away. Including the terminal cysteine and phenylalanine, the CDR3 comprises 13 residues. The sequence is cut down to CDR3 DNA, 39 bases in frame from base 1. V loses 5 bases, J loses 3 bases, and the germline ends lie 6 bases apart. Via the germline V gene, CDR1 is KGHDR and CDR2 SFDVKD. Hyperthyroidism patients were aged 18 to 65 years and newly diagnosed, with disease duration of less than 2 months. Exclusion was applied to patients with uncontrolled infections, other autoimmune diseases, pregnancy or lactation. Diagnoses were established on the basis of clinical symptoms, serum thyroxine and TRAb, thyroid ultrasound, and orbital computed tomography. Blood from progressor patients was drawn when they were first diagnosed with hyperthyroidism, before any ophthalmopathy symptoms appeared. Ficoll-Paque density gradient centrifugation was used to isolate PBMCs from about 9.4 ml of fresh peripheral blood. Progressor patients were first diagnosed with Graves' hyperthyroidism and then developed ophthalmopathy during follow-up. Total RNA was extracted using Trizol reagent, and RNA quality was assessed on an Agilent 2100 Bioanalyzer.

The data originate from a study of T cells in Graves' hyperthyroidism and ophthalmopathy (dated by TCRdb to the late 2010s). Broadly, across the study: Peripheral blood samples were taken at the time of initial diagnosis, prior to any treatment. For training and testing, the 110 or so patients in the discovery cohort were randomly divided in a 7:3 ratio. Prospective prediction of ophthalmopathy was tested in an independent validation cohort of fewer than 20 hyperthyroidism patients and 15 to 17 patients who later progressed to ophthalmopathy. Once sampling was done, hyperthyroidism patients were given methimazole at a starting dose of 30 mg daily, whereas ophthalmopathy patients were given high-dose intravenous methylprednisolone. TCR Vbeta CDR3 sequencing of 120 to 150 peripheral blood samples (approximately 44 ophthalmopathy, roughly 74 hyperthyroidism and some 17 progressor patients) is reported in the paper. TCR V-J signatures able to tell the groups apart were searched for in a discovery cohort of 90 to 100 patients, of whom over 40 had Graves' ophthalmopathy and 55 to 60 had stable Graves' hyperthyroidism. Thyroid tissue and blood T-cell repertoires from more than five Graves' hyperthyroidism patients were also compared in the study.

Amplification of TCR beta CDR3 regions was carried out from RNA transcripts. The TCR CDR3 was subjected to a first round of RT-PCR using the HTBI primer set and the Qiagen OneStep RT-PCR kit. The libraries were constructed in a second round of multiplex PCR and then size-selected and purified. Paired-end sequencing of the libraries was performed with 100 bp reads on an Illumina HiSeq2000. Concerning the study's data processing: SOAPnuke was used to process the raw data, throwing out any read that contained adapters or uncalled bases, had a mean Phred below 15, or lacked an exact constant-primer or identifier match. COPE v1.2.5 was used to merge the high-quality paired reads, and each unique nucleotide sequence was defined as a clonotype. Clonotypes were aligned to IMGT TRBV, TRBD and TRBJ reference segments using MiTCR v1.1. The analysis included only V-J combinations with a frequency above 0.0001, which together covered around 99% of the repertoires. The TCS score was defined as the ratio of F50 (clonal expansion) to E x V (chaos), calculated using BLOSUM62-based TCRdist between CDR3 peptides within each V-J. Welch's t-statistics and random forest reduced approximately 520 V-J features to some 14, which were used in a naive Bayes classifier (R e1071). TCRdb reanalyzed the raw reads on its own, using fastp at Q25 for trimming and MiXCR for clone calling, and kept in-frame beta chains. Here each entry gathers all rows of one CDR3 protein and keeps the most common genes and DNA. TCRdb, not the authors, supplied the V and J calls. The sample profile shows 690,000 or so distinct CDR3 sequences; over 15% of them were found once. Jointly, the top ten make up roughly 17% of the sample.

Study-wide findings and limitations: Sample size was not statistically predetermined, and blinding of investigators to group allocation was not performed. Most expanded thyroid clonotypes (frequency above 0.001) were also detected in blood, a finding suggesting that blood repertoires may reflect thyroid immune responses. In validation, the model predicted progression to ophthalmopathy with 60% to 71% sensitivity and over 72% specificity, a median of 6.5 months before onset. Ophthalmopathy was separated from stable hyperthyroidism by a 13 V-J signature model, with approximately 86% sensitivity and about 81% specificity obtained in cross-validation and 80%/75% obtained in testing.

The sequence was collected from a woman aged 45 to 65 with Graves' hyperthyroidism that later progressed to Graves' ophthalmopathy. The sequencing sample was made of blood. The sequence is built from TRBV24-1 and TRBJ2-2, with the D gene call left open. The nucleotide sequence is TGTGCCACCAGTGGGCGGCACACCGGGGAGCTGTTTTTT. Translated, this gives CATSGRHTGELFF.